The entry that follows covers one T cell receptor beta chain sequence. Its specificity is not known. Expressed TCRB transcripts were sequenced because the isolated RNA had all been reverse transcribed beforehand. Profiled with immunoSEQ multiplex PCR; TCRdb holds only in-frame clones, not every one. Of a few hundred thousand clones in the sample, approximately 28% were seen once. The entry originates in a study of beta chain features in type 1 diabetes. The CDR3 contains 12 residues. V gave up 5 bases and J gave up 4 bases, with 8 bases separating them. Germline loops: CDR1 LNHDA, CDR2 SQIVND (reference sequence). Overall study results and limits: When cDNA is sequenced, cells with high TCR expression could be over-represented. Patients with type 1 diabetes carried fewer insertions and had more deletions at their VDJ junctions.

The TCR originated in a man in his late teens or twenties in good health. This chain links TRBV19 with TRBJ1-1; D unresolved. The sequenced material came from naive CD4+ T cells from blood. Written as DNA, the CDR3 is TGTGCCAGTAGTTGGACGGGCACTGAAGCTTTCTTT. Translated, it gives CASSWTGTEAFF.